The sequence of this T cell receptor (beta chain) was determined in a study of OX40 agonist ivuxolimab in advanced cancers. Study in general: The study enrolled dose-escalation patients with hepatocellular carcinoma, melanoma, renal cell or head and neck cancer. Study-wide findings and caveats: In the 0.1 to 3.0 mg/kg range, CD4+ and CD8+ blood T cells had expanded clonally by week 6.

With regard to this clone: As yet, its antigen is unknown.

The CDR3 has 19 residues. Germline loops: CDR1 SGHRS, CDR2 YFSETQ. V was cut by 4 bases and J by 0 bases, with 23 bases left in between. The sampling schedule covered blood at baseline, cycle 4 day 1, and cycle 7 day 1. Clones were read by immunoSEQ multiplex PCR, and TCRdb kept only the in-frame ones, dropping some. The repertoire holds over 90,000 clones, with around 94% as singletons. This TCR was sampled from an adult with an advanced solid tumor such as melanoma, head and neck, liver or kidney cancer. The chain couples TRBV5-1 to TRBJ2-4; a possible D gene is TRBD2 (7 bases). Sequenced here: CD4+ or CD8+ T cells sorted from blood, sampled in a trial of the OX40 agonist ivuxolimab. CDR3 in amino acids: CASSNPGGPRTLAKNIQYF. For the CDR3, the DNA is TGCGCCAGCAGCAACCCCGGGGGGCCCCGGACCCTAGCCAAAAACATTCAGTACTTC.